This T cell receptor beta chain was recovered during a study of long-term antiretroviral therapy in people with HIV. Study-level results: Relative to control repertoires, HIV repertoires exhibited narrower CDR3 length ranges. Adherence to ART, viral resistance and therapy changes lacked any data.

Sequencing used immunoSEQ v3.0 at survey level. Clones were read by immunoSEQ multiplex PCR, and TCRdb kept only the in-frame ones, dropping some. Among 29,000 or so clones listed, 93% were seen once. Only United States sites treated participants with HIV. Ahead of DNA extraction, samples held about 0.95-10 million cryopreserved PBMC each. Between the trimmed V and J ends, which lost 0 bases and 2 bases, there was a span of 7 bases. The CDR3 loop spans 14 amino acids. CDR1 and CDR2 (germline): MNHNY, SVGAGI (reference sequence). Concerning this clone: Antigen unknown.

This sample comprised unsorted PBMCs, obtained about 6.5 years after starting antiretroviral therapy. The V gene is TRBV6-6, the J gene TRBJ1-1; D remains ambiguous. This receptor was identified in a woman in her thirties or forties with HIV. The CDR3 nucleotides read TGTGCCAGCAGTTACTCCACGGTAAACACTGAAGCTTTCTTT. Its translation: CASSYSTVNTEAFF.